One sample yielded the 9 T cell receptor beta chains listed below, sequenced in a study of T cells in Graves' hyperthyroidism and ophthalmopathy. The TCR beta CDR3 regions underwent amplification using RNA transcripts as the source. First-round RT-PCR with HTBI primers amplified the TCR CDR3 region. MiXCR, applied by TCRdb to the multiplex PCR reads, yields one record per CDR3 protein. The sample lists about 340,000 distinct CDR3 sequences, roughly a fifth occurring once. Sequencing was carried out using blood. All receptors come from a woman between 45 and 60 years old with Graves' hyperthyroidism.

This clonotype was counted ten times or more. The CDR3 bases are TGTGCCAGCAGCTTGGCGGCAGGGCCTGGCTATGGCTACACCTTC. Protein: CASSLAAGPGYGYTF. The J gene is TRBJ1-2, the V gene TRBV5-6, with a tentative D call TRBD1 (5 bases). Trimming took 0 bases from V and 4 from J, leaving 13 bases between them. In germline, CDR1 is SGHDT, CDR2 YYEEEE. There are 15 residues in the CDR3.

This clonotype was observed a handful of times. CDR3 residues: CASSNVGGRDETQYF. The CDR3 nucleotides are TGTGCCAGCAGTAACGTGGGGGGCCGAGATGAGACCCAGTACTTC. The chain links TRBV28 to TRBJ2-5, with D perhaps assigned TRBD1 or TRBD2 (6 bases each). This CDR3 contains 15 residues. The germline V and J ends were trimmed by 5 bases and 5 bases, with 18 bases remaining between them. Germline V gene lookup returns CDR1 MDHEN and CDR2 SYDVKM.

The chain recombines TRBV6-1 with TRBJ2-7; TRBD1 might be the D (5 bases). Germline V gene lookup returns CDR1 MNHNS and CDR2 SASEGT. V dropped 6 bases and J dropped 5 bases, with 14 bases sitting between them. This CDR3 contains 13 residues. CDR3 in amino acids: CASRTAGKDEQYF. As DNA, the CDR3 is TGTGCCAGCAGGACAGCTGGAAAGGACGAGCAGTACTTC.

About this clonotype itself: A read error is possible here, since a much larger clone lies one base away. This rearrangement joins TRBV5-1 to TRBJ2-7; D gene uncertain. Germline CDR1 and CDR2: SGHRS and YFSETQ. The CDR3 is 13 residues long. This chain's CDR3 is CASSFNQNYERYF. CDR3 coding DNA: TGCGCCAGCAGCTTTAATCAGAACTACGAGCGGTACTTC.

This clonotype occurred many times. This chain joins TRBV3-1 and TRBJ2-6; D may be TRBD1 (5 bases). Germline V gene data show CDR1 as LGHDT and CDR2 as YNNKEL (reference sequence). Deletions cut 3 bases from V and 2 bases from J, with 8 bases between. There are 15 residues in the CDR3. In nucleotides, the CDR3 is TGTGCCAGCAGCCAGGCAGGGACTGGGGCCAACGTCCTGACTTTC. It codes for CASSQAGTGANVLTF.

This clonotype was seen ten or more times. The V and J genes are TRBV7-9 and TRBJ2-7, with a weak D call TRBD1 (6 bases). This CDR3 region has 17 residues. Trimming left V 2 bases short and J 2 bases short, with 19 bases between. CDR1 and CDR2 (germline): SEHNR, FQNEAQ (reference sequence). The CDR3 DNA follows: TGTGCCAGCAGCTTACAAGCAGGTAGTTACAGGGCCTACGAGCAGTACTTC. Encoded protein: CASSLQAGSYRAYEQYF.

This clonotype was recorded many times. The genes are TRBV28 and TRBJ1-1; possibly TRBD1 for D (6 bases). V was clipped by 0 bases and J by 1 base, with 9 bases between them. Germline assignment: CDR1 MDHEN and CDR2 SYDVKM. The CDR3 sequence is 15 residues long. The CDR3 DNA reads TGTGCCAGCAGTTTATGGGGGGGGCCGAACACTGAAGCTTTCTTT. This translates into CASSLWGGPNTEAFF.

This clonotype appeared many times. The chain employs TRBV7-9 and TRBJ2-7, with TRBD2 identical over 12 bases. Germline trimming cut 4 bases from V and 5 bases from J; bases unmatched to any gene: 9. The CDR3 totals 16 residues. Germline V gene data show CDR1 as SEHNR and CDR2 as FQNEAQ (reference sequence). The CDR3 nucleotides are TGTGCCAGCAGCTATACTAGCGGGAGGCCGGGGAACGAGCAGTACTTC. Translation: CASSYTSGRPGNEQYF.

V usage is TRBV5-1 and J usage is TRBJ2-3, with 9 bases lining up with TRBD1. This CDR3 has 16 residues. V trimming: 4 bases; J trimming: 1 base; junction bases outside the gene matches: 7. The germline V gene encodes CDR1 SGHRS and CDR2 YFSETQ. The CDR3 nucleotides read TGCGCCAGCAGCAACGGACAGGGGACGGGCACAGATACGCAGTATTTT. Translated, it gives CASSNGQGTGTDTQYF.